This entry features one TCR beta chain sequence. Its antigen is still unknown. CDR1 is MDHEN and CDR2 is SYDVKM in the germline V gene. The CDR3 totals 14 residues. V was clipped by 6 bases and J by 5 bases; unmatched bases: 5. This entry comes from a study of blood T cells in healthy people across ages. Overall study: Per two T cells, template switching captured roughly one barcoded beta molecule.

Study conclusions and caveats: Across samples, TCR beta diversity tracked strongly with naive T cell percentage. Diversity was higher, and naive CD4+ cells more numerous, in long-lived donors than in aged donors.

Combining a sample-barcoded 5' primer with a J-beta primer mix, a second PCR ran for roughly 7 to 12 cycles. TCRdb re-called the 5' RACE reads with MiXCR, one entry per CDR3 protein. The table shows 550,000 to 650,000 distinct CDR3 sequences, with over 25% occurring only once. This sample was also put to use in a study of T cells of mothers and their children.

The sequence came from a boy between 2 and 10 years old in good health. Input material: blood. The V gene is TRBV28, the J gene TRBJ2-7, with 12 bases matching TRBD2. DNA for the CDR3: TGTGCCAGCAGGGCATGGACTAGCGGGGACGAGCAGTACTTC. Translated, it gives CASRAWTSGDEQYF.